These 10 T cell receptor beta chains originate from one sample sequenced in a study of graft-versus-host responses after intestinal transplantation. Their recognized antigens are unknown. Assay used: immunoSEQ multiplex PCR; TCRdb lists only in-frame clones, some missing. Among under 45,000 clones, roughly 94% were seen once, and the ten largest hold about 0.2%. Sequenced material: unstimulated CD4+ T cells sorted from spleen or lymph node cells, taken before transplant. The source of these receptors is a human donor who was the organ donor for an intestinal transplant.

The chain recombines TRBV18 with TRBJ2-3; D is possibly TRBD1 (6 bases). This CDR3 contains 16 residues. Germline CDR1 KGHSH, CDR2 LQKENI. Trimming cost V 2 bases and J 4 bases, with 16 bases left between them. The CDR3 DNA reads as TGTGCCAGCTCACCAGAGGTATGGACAGCATCAGATACGCAGTATTTT. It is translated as CASSPEVWTASDTQYF.

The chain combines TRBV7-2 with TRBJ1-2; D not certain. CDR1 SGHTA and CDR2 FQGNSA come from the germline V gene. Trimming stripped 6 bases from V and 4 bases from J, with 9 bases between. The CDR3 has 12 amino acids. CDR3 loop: CASRRELYGYTF. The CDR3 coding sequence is TGTGCCAGCAGGCGAGAGCTCTATGGCTACACCTTC.

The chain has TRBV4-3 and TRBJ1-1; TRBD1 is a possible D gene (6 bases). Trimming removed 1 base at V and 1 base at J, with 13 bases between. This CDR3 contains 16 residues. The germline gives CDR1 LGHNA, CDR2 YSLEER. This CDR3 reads CASSQVIGGENTEAFF. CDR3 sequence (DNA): TGCGCCAGCAGCCAAGTGATAGGGGGGGAGAACACTGAAGCTTTCTTT.

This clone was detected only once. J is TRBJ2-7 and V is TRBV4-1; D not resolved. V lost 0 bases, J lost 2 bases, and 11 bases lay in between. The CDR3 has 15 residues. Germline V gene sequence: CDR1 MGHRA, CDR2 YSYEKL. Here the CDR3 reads CASSQDNRVPYEQYF. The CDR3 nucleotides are TGCGCCAGCAGCCAAGATAATCGGGTTCCCTACGAGCAGTACTTC.

The CDR3 coding sequence is TGTGCCAGCAGGAACCGGGACAGCTATGGCTACACCTTC. As protein: CASRNRDSYGYTF. The chain joins TRBV28 to TRBJ1-2, with 7 positions matching TRBD1. Germline CDR1 reads MDHEN; CDR2 reads SYDVKM. J lost 4 bases, V lost 6 bases, and 5 bases had no gene match. The CDR3 sequence is 13 residues long.

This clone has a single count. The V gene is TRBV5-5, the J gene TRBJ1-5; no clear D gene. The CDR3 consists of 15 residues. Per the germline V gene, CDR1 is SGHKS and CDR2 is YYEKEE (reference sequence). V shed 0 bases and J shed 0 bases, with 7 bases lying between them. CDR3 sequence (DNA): TGTGCCAGCAGCTTGGTCCAGAATAGCAATCAGCCCCAGCATTTT. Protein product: CASSLVQNSNQPQHF.

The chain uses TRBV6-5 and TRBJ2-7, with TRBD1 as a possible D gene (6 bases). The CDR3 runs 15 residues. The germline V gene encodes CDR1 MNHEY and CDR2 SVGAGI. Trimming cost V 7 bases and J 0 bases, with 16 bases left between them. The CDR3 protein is CASTLDRRTSYEQYF. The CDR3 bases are TGTGCCAGCACCCTTGACAGGCGAACCTCCTACGAGCAGTACTTC.

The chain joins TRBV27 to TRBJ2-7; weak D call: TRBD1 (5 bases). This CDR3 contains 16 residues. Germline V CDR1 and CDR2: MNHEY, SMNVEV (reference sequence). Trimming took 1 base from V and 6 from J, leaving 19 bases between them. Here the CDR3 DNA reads TGTGCCAGCAGTTTATGGCCCATAGGGGTTGCGACCGAGCAGTACTTC. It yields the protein CASSLWPIGVATEQYF.

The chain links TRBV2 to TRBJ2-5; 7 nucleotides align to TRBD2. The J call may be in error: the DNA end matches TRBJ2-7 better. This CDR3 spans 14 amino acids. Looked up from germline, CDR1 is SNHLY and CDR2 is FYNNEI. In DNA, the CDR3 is TGTGCCAGCAGTGATCGGGGGGACCCCTACGAGCAGTACTTC. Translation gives CASSDRGDPYEQYF.

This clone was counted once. CDR3: CASSEVNIQYF. The CDR3 DNA follows: TGTGCCAGCAGCGAAGTAAACATTCAGTACTTC. V gene TRBV7-9 combines with J gene TRBJ2-4; D is unresolved. The germline V gene encodes CDR1 SEHNR and CDR2 FQNEAQ (reference sequence). This CDR3 spans 11 amino acids. The germline V and J ends were trimmed by 5 bases and 6 bases, with 5 bases remaining between them.